This TCR beta chain was documented in a study of spatial heterogeneity in lung cancer. Study summary: Detection of beta-chain sequences consistently exceeded that of alpha-chain sequences. Each distinct TCR and UMI combination averaged more than ten appearances in raw reads.

TCRdb re-analysed the 5' RACE reads in MiXCR, keeping a single row per CDR3 protein. The table has more than 1,000 distinct CDR3 sequences, around 25% seen once. The germline V gene has CDR1 ENHRY and CDR2 SYGVKD. The CDR3 sequence is 11 residues long. Trimming cost V 10 bases and J 6 bases; bases outside gene matches: 5. Time point meaning: blood at routine non-recurrence follow-up after resection. This clonotype is classed as large. Antigen: not known. Whole-study results and caveats: In blood, ubiquitous expanded tumor TCRs appeared more at resection than follow-up.

The gene calls are TRBV10-3 and TRBJ1-2, with 7 bases aligning to TRBD1. This clonotype was sampled from a male donor with early-stage non-small cell lung cancer. Sequencing used PBMCs, obtained at follow-up. This CDR3 reads CATADRDGYTF. The CDR3, as DNA: TGTGCCACCGCCGACAGGGATGGCTACACCTTC.